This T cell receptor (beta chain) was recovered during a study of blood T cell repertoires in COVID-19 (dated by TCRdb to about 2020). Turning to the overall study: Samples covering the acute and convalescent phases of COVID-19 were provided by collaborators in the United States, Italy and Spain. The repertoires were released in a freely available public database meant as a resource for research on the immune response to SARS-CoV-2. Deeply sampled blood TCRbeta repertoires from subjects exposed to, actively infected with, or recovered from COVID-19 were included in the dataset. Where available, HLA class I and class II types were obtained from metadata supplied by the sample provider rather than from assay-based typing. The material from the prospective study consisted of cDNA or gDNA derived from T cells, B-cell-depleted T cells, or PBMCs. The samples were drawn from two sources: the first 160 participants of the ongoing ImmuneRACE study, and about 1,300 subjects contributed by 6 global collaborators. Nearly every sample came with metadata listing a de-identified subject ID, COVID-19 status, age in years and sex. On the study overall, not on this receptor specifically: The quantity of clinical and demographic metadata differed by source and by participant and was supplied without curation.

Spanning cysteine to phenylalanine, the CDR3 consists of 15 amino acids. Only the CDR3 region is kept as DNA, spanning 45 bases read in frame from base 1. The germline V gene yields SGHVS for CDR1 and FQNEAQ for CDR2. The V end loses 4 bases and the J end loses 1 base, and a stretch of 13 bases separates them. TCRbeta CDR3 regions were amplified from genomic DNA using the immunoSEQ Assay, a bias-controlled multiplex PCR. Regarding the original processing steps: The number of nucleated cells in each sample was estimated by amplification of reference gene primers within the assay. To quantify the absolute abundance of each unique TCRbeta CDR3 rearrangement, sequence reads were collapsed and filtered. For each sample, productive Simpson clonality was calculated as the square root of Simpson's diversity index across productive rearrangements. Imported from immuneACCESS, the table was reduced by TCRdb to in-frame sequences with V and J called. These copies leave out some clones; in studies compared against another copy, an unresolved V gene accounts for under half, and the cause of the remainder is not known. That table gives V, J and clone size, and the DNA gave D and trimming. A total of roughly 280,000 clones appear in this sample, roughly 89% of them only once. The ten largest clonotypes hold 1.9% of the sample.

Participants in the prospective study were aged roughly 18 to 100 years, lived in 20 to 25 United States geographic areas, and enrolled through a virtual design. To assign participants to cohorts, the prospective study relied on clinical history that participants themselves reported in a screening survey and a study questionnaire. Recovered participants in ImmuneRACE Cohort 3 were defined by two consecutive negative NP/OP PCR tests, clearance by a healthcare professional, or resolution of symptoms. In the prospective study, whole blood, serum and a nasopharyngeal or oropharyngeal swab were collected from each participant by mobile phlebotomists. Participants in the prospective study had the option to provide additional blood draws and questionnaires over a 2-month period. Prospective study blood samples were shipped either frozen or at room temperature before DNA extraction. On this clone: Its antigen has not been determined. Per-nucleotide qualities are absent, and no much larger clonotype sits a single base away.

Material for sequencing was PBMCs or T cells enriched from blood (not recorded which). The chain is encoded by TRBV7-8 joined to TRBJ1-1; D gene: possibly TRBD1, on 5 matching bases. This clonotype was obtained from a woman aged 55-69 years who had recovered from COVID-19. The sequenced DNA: TGTGCCAGCAGCTCTCAGTGGGGGGAGAACACTGAAGCTTTCTTT. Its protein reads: CASSSQWGENTEAFF.